This TCR beta chain was retrieved from a study of T cells in women clearing cervical HPV infection. Study-wide findings and caveats: Cases carried less TRBV6-7 than controls: approximately 0.1% versus 0.16%.

Sequencing was performed with immunoSEQ multiplex PCR; in TCRdb, only in-frame clones are kept and a portion is missing. The sample holds 25,000 to 30,000 clones. As for this clone: Its antigen is not known. Coverage ceases 3 residues before the CDR3 finishes, and the germline J gene fills in the end.

V lost 4 bases and J 5 bases, leaving 9 bases between the germline ends. This CDR3 has 13 residues. In germline, CDR1 is SGHTA, CDR2 FQGTGA. The sequence came from a woman between 18 and 69 years old with a cervical HPV16 infection that either progressed to CIN3+ or cleared (not recorded which). V gene TRBV7-3 combines with J gene TRBJ2-1; no definite D call. The source material was blood buffy coat. The CDR3 sequence is CASSSSRDNEQFF. CDR3 DNA (partial): TGTGCCAGCAGCTCGAGTCGGGACAATGAG.